This T cell receptor (beta chain) derives from a study of beta chain features in type 1 diabetes. Germline-derived CDR1 and CDR2 are MDHEN and SYDVKM. CDR3 length: 14 residues. Trimming removed 4 bases from V and 6 bases from J, with 15 bases in between. The entirety of the isolated RNA underwent reverse transcription, so expressed TCRB transcripts were sequenced. Repertoires were generated with immunoSEQ multiplex PCR, while TCRdb's copy carries only in-frame clones and drops some. The sample yields about 660,000 clones, about an eighth seen once. As concerns this clone: Antigen unknown.

Study-wide points: Moderate but significant shortening of TCRB CDR3s was recorded in all four CD4+ subsets from Type 1 diabetes patients.

The chain recombines TRBV28 with TRBJ1-2, with a possible D match to TRBD1 (6 bases). The sample taken for sequencing was naive CD4+ T cells from blood. The receptor was derived from a man aged 18 to 30 with type 1 diabetes. CDR3 sequence reads: CASSSPGRQDGYTF. The CDR3, as DNA: TGTGCCAGCAGTTCTCCCGGGCGACAGGATGGCTACACCTTC.